The 5 T cell receptor beta chains listed next were all sequenced from one sample in a study of beta chain features in type 1 diabetes. The sequenced template was cDNA made from the entire isolated RNA. Libraries were prepared by immunoSEQ multiplex PCR; TCRdb keeps only in-frame clonotypes and omits some of them. Here the sample spans 240,000 or so clones, 25% to 30% being singletons. Sequenced: central memory CD4+ T cells from blood. The receptors were gathered from a man younger than 45 in good health.

Ten or more counts support this clone. The same CDR3 arises from other DNA sequences in this sample as well. The chain carries TRBV29-1 and TRBJ2-7; weak D call: TRBD2 (5 bases). V was trimmed by 4 bases and J by 6 bases, leaving 10 bases between them. Germline V gene sequence: CDR1 SQVTM, CDR2 ANQGSEA. The length of the CDR3 is 11 residues. CDR3 loop: CSVGGQIEQYF. CDR3 bases: TGCAGCGTTGGAGGGCAGATCGAGCAGTACTTC.

In its sample, this clone was seen a few times. This chain uses TRBV7-2 with TRBJ2-3; 13 positions agree with TRBD2. Trimming took 5 bases from V and 4 from J; bases not matched to a gene: 6. Per the germline V gene, CDR1 is SGHTA and CDR2 is FQGNSA. The CDR3 has 16 residues. The CDR3 is CASSARLAGGADTQYF. The CDR3 nucleotides are TGTGCCAGCAGCGCCAGACTAGCGGGAGGTGCAGATACGCAGTATTTT. The full variable domain, its missing parts supplied by reference TRBV7-2 and TRBJ2-3, is GAGVSQSPSNKVTEKGKDVELRCDPISGHTALYWYRQSLGQGLEFLIYFQGNSAPDKSGLPSDRFSAERTGGSVSTLTIQRTQQEDSAVYLCASSARLAGGADTQYFGPGTRLTVL.

This clone was found a few times. The chain links TRBV30 to TRBJ2-7; 14 bases are shared with TRBD2. J gave up 7 bases and V 4 bases, and 9 bases lay outside the gene matches. This CDR3 has 15 amino acids. The germline gives CDR1 GTSNPN, CDR2 SVGIG (reference sequence). The CDR3 sequence is CAWTGGLAGVGEQYF. In DNA form, the CDR3 reads TGTGCCTGGACGGGGGGACTAGCGGGAGTAGGAGAGCAGTACTTC.

This clone was seen many times. The CDR3 region has the DNA TGTGCCAGCAGCTTGGTTGCTAAAAACACAGATACGCAGTATTTT. Its translation: CASSLVAKNTDTQYF. This chain links TRBV7-2 with TRBJ2-3, with D unclear. The CDR3 runs to 15 residues. Germline V gene lookup returns CDR1 SGHTA and CDR2 FQGNSA. V was pared by 3 bases and J by 2 bases, with 12 bases between.

This clone was observed a handful of times. This rearrangement joins TRBV5-1 to TRBJ2-3; 8 nucleotides match TRBD2. V trimming: 4 bases; J trimming: 5 bases; junction bases outside the gene matches: 6. CDR3 size: 14 residues. In germline, CDR1 is SGHRS, CDR2 YFSETQ. CDR3 loop: CASSGTSGVDTQYF. CDR3 DNA sequence: TGCGCCAGCAGCGGTACTAGCGGAGTAGATACGCAGTATTTT.